This T cell receptor (beta chain) was identified during a study of graft-versus-host responses after intestinal transplantation. Background on the study: Every transplant recipient was induced with anti-thymocyte globulin, then maintained on tacrolimus and steroids for roughly 3 years.

Measured with immunoSEQ multiplex PCR; TCRdb has only the in-frame clones, and not every one. The table lists under 100,000 clones, around 93% of them singletons. Trimming removed 2 bases from V and 8 bases from J, with 22 bases in between. The germline CDR1 and CDR2 sequences are LGHNA and YSLEER. The length of the CDR3 is 16 residues. About this clone itself: Its target is unknown.

The chain couples TRBV4-3 to TRBJ2-7, with a possible D match to TRBD1 (8 bases). The sequences come from unstimulated CD8+ T cells sorted from spleen or lymph node cells, collected before transplant. The sequence came from a human donor who was the organ donor for an intestinal transplant. The CDR3 region is CASSQSHPTGGGQQYF. The CDR3 DNA is TGCGCCAGCAGCCAATCTCACCCCACAGGGGGGGGGCAGCAGTACTTC.